This is a list of T cell receptor beta chains from one sample in a study of T-cell memory formation after mild COVID-19. TCRdb re-called the 5' RACE reads with MiXCR, one entry per CDR3 protein. The sample holds about 180,000 distinct CDR3 sequences, roughly 16% seen once. Sequencing was carried out using PBMCs or a T cell subset sorted from them (not recorded which). The receptors stem from an adult woman who had mild COVID-19 (a few samples of this study predate the infection). Cell type and time point are not known. CDR3s include the opening cysteine and the closing phenylalanine or tryptophan. The order of the fields is V gene, CDR3 length, J gene, D gene, clone size, CDR3 DNA, CDR3 protein. The D gene is left open where the match is weak. Clone size is stated in some rows and not others, as once, few, many or a class when expanded.

TRBV12-3/TRBV12-4	12	TRBJ1-6	TRBD1	few	TGTGCCAGCAGACAGGGGAATTCACCCCTCCACTTT	CASRQGNSPLHF
TRBV12-3/TRBV12-4	14	TRBJ1-2	TRBD1	-	TGTGCCAGCAGGTTTGACAGGGGGCGAGACGGCTACACCTTC	CASRFDRGRDGYTF
TRBV3-1	16	TRBJ2-2	TRBD1	-	TGTGCCAGCAGCCTCGGGACAGGGTCTGAATCCGGGGAGCTGTTTTTT	CASSLGTGSESGELFF
TRBV6-2/TRBV6-3	17	TRBJ2-1	-	-	TGTGCCAGCAGTTACAGGGCTAGCGTAGGAACCTACAATGAGCAGTTCTTC	CASSYRASVGTYNEQFF
TRBV9	15	TRBJ2-1	TRBD2	-	TGTGCCAGCAGCGTTAGCGGGAGTCGCCACAATGAGCAGTTCTTC	CASSVSGSRHNEQFF
TRBV6-2/TRBV6-3	13	TRBJ2-2	-	-	TGTGCCAGCAGTCCACAGGGATTCGGGGAGCTGTTTTTT	CASSPQGFGELFF
TRBV5-1	18	TRBJ2-5	TRBD1	-	TGCGCCAGCAGCTTGAGGTCTCATAGCAGGGGGCCTCAAGAGACCCAGTACTTC	CASSLRSHSRGPQETQYF
TRBV9	12	TRBJ2-1	-	few	TGTGCCAGCAGCGTAGTCGAGGGGGAGCAGTTCTTC	CASSVVEGEQFF
TRBV20-1	15	TRBJ2-1	TRBD2	few	TGCAGTGCCCTCCCGACTAGCGGTGGCGGGAATGAGCAGTTCTTC	CSALPTSGGGNEQFF
TRBV5-1	12	TRBJ2-7	-	-	TGCGCCAGCAGCCGGGACGGTAACGAGCAGTACTTC	CASSRDGNEQYF
TRBV7-2	14	TRBJ2-1	-	few	TGTGCCAGCAGCTTTAGGCGGGATTACAATGAGCAGTTCTTC	CASSFRRDYNEQFF
TRBV20-1	15	TRBJ1-5	TRBD1	-	TGCAGTGCTAGAGGTGACAGGGGCAGCAATCAGCCCCAGCATTTT	CSARGDRGSNQPQHF
TRBV19	14	TRBJ2-1	TRBD1	-	TGTGCCAGTACCTCGGCAGGGGGTTACAGTGAGCAGTTCTTC	CASTSAGGYSEQFF
TRBV7-2	20	TRBJ2-1	-	many	TGTGCCAGCAGCTTAGGGGGCTGGGACCAGGGGGGTATATCCTACAATGAGCAGTTCTTC	CASSLGGWDQGGISYNEQFF
TRBV4-2	16	TRBJ2-5	TRBD2	few	TGTGCCAGCAGCACCCGACTAGCGGGATTCGGCGAGACCCAGTACTTC	CASSTRLAGFGETQYF
TRBV7-3	14	TRBJ1-1	TRBD1	-	TGTGCCAGCAGCCCCGCAGGGGGGTTCACTGAAGCTTTCTTT	CASSPAGGFTEAFF
TRBV7-2	14	TRBJ2-3	-	-	TGTGCCAGCAGCCTAGCCCTGAGCACAGATACGCAGTATTTT	CASSLALSTDTQYF
TRBV5-5	15	TRBJ2-1	TRBD2	-	TGTGCCAGCTGGCGTGGTGGGGGACTAGCAAATGAGCAGTTCTTC	CASWRGGGLANEQFF
TRBV7-3	18	TRBJ2-1	TRBD2	few	TGTGCCAGCAGCTTACGCTTTACGGGGGGAACGTCAAAAACTGAGCAGTTCTTC	CASSLRFTGGTSKTEQFF
TRBV7-6	17	TRBJ2-1	TRBD1	-	TGTGCCAGCACCCGTAATACGGGCAGGGGGCTGAGCTATGAGCAGTTCTTC	CASTRNTGRGLSYEQFF
TRBV29-1	13	TRBJ2-2	TRBD2	-	TGCAGCGCCCGACTAGCCGAAGCCGGGGAGCTGTTTTTT	CSARLAEAGELFF
TRBV12-5	15	TRBJ2-3	-	few	TGTGCTAGTGGTTTGGTAGTGGCGGGAACAGATACGCAGTATTTT	CASGLVVAGTDTQYF